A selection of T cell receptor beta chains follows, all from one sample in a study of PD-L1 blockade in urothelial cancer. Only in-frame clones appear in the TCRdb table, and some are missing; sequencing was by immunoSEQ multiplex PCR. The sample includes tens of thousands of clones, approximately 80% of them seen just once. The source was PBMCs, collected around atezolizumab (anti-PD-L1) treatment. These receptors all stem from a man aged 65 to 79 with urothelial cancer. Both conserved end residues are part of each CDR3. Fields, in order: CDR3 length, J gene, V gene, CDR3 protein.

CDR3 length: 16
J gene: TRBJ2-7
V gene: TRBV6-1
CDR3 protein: CASSGSYGGIGYEQYF

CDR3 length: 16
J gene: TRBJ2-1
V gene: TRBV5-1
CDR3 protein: CASSSRLAGPYNEQFF

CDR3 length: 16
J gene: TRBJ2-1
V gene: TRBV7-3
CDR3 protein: CASSQGLAGGRGEQFF

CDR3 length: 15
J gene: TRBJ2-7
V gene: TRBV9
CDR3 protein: CASSPGATLSYEQYF

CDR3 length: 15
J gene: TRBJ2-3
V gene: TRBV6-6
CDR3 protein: CASSWGQEIRDTQYF

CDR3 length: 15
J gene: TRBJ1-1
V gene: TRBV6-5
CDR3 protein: CASSYSQDRNTEAFF

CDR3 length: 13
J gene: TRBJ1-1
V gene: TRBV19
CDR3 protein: CASSMNMNTEAFF

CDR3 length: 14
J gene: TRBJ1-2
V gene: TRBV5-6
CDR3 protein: CASSLPLGGYGYTF

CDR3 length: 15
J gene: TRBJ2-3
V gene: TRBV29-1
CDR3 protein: CSVEGDRGNADTQYF

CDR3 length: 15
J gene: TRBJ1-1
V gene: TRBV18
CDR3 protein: CASSRGGSENTEAFF

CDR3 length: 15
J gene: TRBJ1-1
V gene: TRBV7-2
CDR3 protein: CASSLEAGKGTEAFF

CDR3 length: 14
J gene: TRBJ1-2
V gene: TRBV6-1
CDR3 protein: CASIRTESNYGYTF

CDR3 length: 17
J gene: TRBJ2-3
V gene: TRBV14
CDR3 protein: CASSQVARRGRTDTQYF

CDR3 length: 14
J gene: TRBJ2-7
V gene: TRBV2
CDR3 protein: CASLLGLSSYEQYF

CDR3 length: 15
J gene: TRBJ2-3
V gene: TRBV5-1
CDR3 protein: CASSLGGAPTDTQYF

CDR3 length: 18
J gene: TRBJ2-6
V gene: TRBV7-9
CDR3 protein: CASSHTGGQGSGANVLTF

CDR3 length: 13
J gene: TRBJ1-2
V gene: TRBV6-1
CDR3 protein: CASSPGGIGGYTF

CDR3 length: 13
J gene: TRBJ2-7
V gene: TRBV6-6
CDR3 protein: CASSYSAVPEQYF

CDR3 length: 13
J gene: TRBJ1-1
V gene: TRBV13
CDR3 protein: CASSSGDRGKAFF

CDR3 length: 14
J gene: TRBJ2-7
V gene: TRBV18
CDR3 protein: CASSPTASSYEQYF

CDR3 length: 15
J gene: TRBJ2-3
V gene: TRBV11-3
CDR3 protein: CASSITRLNTDTQYF

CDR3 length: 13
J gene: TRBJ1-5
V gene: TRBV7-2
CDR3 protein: CASSLGPNQPQHF

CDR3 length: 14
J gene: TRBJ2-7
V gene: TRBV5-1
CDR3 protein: CASSPTGTGYEQYF

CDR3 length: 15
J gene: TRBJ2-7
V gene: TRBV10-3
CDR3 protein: CAISESGDRGHEQYF

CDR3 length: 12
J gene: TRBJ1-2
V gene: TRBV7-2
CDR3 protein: CASSPHSYGYTF

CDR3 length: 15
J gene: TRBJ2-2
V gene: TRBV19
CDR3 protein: CASSSMAGIAGELFF

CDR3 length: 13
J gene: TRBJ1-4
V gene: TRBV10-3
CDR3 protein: CAIRNRESEKLFF

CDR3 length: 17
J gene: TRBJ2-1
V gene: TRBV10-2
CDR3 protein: CASILTSGGSTYNEQFF

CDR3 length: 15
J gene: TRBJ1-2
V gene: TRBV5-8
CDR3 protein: CASSLRGAVNYGYTF

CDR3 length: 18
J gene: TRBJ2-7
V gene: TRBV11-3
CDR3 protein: CASSLGRSSGYNSYEQYF

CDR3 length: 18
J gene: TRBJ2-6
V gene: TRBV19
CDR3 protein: CASSSQGAAVAGANVLTF

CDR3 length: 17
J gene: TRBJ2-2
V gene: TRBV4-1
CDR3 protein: CASSPIRQGANTGELFF

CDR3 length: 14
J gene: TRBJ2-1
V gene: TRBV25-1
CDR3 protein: CASSVPPLEDEQFF

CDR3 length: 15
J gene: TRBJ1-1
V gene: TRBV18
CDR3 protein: CASSPPNSQNTEAFF

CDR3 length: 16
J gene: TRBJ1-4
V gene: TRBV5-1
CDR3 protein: CASSPVPPPTNEKLFF

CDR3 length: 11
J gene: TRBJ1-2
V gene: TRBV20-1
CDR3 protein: CSARAGYGYTF

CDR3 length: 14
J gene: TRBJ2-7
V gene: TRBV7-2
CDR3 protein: CASSLDPGSYEQYF

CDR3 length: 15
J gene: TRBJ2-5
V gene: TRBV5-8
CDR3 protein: CASIQRASHQETQYF

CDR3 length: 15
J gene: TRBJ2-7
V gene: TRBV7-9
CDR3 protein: CASSPPLGGEWKQYF

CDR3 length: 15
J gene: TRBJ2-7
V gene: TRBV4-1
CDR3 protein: CASSQVTTGGYEQYF

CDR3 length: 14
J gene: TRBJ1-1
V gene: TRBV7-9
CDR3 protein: CASSYLTGNIEAFF

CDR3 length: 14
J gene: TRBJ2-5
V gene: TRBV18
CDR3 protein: CASSLDRGWETQYF

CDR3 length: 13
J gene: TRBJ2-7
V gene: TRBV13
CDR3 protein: CASSLREAYEQYF

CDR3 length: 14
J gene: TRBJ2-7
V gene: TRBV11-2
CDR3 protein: CASSLEGQTYEQYF

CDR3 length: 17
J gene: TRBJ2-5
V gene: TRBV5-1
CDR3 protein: CASSLGASGDSRETQYF

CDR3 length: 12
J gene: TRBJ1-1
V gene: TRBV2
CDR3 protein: CASSFARGEAFF

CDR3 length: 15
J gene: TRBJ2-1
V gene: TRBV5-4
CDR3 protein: CASSPGASGYNEQFF

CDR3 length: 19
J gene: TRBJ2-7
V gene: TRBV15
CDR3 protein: CATSRHRGTGERLLDEQYF

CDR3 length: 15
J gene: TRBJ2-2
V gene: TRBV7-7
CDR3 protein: CASSPSYRGTGELFF

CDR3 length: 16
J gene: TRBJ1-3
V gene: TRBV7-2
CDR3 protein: CASSLQGQEAGNTIYF

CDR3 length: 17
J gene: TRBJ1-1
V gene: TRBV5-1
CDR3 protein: CASSLIGGVGLNTEAFF

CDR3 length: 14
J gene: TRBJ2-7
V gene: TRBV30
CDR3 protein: CAWSVSNSPYEQYF

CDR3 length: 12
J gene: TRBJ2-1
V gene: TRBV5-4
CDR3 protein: CASSLDVGEQFF

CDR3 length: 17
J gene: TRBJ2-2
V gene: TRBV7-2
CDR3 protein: CASSLTLSGSKTGELFF

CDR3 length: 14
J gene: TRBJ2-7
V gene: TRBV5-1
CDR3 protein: CASSLGGPTGEQYF

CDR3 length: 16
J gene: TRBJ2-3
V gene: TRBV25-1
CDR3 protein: CASSSSRDRGVNTQYF

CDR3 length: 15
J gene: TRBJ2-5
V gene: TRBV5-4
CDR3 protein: CASSLDWDRGQTQYF

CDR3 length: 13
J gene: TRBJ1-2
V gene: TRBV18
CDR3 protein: CASSPSSVYGYTF

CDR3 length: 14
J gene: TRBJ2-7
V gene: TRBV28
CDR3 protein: CASSYQGYSYEQYF

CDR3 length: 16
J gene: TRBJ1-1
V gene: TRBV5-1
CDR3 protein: CASKPDRGHVDTEAFF